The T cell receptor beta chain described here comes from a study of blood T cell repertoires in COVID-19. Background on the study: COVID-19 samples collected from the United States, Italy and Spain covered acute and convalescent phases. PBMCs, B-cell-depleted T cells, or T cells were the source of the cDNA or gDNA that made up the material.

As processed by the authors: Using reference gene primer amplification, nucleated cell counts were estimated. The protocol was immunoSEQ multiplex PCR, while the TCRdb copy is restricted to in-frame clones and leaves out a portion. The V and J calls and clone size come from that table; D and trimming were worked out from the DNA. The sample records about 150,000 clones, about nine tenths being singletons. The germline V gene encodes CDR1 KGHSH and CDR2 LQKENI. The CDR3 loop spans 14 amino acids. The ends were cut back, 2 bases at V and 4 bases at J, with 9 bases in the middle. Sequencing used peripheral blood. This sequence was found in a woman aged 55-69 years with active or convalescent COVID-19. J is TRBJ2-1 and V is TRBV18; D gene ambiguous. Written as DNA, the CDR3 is TGTGCCAGCTCACCATCAGAGGAGTACAATGAGCAGTTCTTC. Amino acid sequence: CASSPSEEYNEQFF.